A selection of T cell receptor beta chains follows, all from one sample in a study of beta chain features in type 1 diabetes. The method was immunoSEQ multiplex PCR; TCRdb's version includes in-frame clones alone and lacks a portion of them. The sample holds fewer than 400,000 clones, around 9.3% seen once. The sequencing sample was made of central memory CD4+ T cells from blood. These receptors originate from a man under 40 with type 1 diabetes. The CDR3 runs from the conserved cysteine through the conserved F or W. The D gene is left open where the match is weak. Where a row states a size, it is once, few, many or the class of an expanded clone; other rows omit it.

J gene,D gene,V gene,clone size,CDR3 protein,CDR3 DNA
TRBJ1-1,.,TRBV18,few,CASSPRSLDTEAFF,TGTGCCAGCTCACCTAGGTCCCTTGACACTGAAGCTTTCTTT
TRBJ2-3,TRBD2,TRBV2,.,CASSERRGGTDTQYF,TGTGCCAGCAGTGAAAGGCGGGGGGGCACAGATACGCAGTATTTT
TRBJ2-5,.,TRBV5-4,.,CASSQGASGQETQYF,TGTGCCAGCAGCCAGGGGGCTAGCGGACAAGAGACCCAGTACTTC
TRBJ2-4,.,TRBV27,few,CASSLKGGPLAKNIQYF,TGTGCCAGCAGTTTAAAGGGGGGCCCCTTAGCCAAAAACATTCAGTACTTC
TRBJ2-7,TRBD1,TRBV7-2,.,CASSFPGQGGYEQYF,TGTGCCAGCAGCTTCCCGGGACAGGGGGGCTACGAGCAGTACTTC
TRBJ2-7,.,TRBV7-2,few,CASSTRDEQYF,TGTGCCAGCAGCACTAGGGATGAGCAGTACTTC
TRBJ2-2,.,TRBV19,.,CASSIGFAGELFF,TGTGCCAGTAGTATCGGGTTTGCCGGGGAGCTGTTTTTT
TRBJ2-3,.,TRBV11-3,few,CASSLSDSTDTQYF,TGTGCCAGCAGCTTAAGCGACTCCACAGATACGCAGTATTTT
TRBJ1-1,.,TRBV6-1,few,CASSEVAARITEAFF,TGTGCCAGCAGTGAAGTGGCAGCCCGGATCACTGAAGCTTTCTTT
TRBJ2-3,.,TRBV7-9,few,CASSLARPTDTQYF,TGTGCCAGCAGCTTAGCGCGCCCGACAGATACGCAGTATTTT
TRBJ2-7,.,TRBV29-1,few,CSVEESGTYEQYF,TGCAGCGTTGAAGAAAGTGGAACCTACGAGCAGTACTTC
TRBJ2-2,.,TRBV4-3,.,CASSPSSANTGELFF,TGCGCCAGCAGCCCTTCGTCTGCAAACACCGGGGAGCTGTTTTTT
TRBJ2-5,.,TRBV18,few,CASSGLRSGETQYF,TGTGCCAGCTCTGGACTCCGATCGGGGGAGACCCAGTACTTC
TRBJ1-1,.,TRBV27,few,CASLPLGQRGTEAFF,TGTGCCAGCCTTCCTCTGGGACAAAGGGGCACTGAAGCTTTCTTT
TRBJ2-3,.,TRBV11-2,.,CASSLEGGDTQYF,TGTGCCAGCAGCTTAGAGGGGGGAGATACGCAGTATTTT
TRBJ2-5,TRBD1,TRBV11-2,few,CASSPSTGAGKTQYF,TGTGCCAGCAGCCCATCGACAGGGGCCGGGAAGACCCAGTACTTC
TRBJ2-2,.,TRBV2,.,CASSEGRRGTGELFF,TGTGCCAGCAGTGAAGGCAGAAGAGGCACCGGGGAGCTGTTTTTT
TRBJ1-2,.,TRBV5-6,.,CASSLIQGGAYGYTF,TGTGCCAGCAGCCTCATTCAGGGAGGGGCCTATGGCTACACCTTC
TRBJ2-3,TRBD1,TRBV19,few,CASSIRTGTATDTQYF,TGTGCCAGTAGTATACGTACCGGGACAGCCACAGATACGCAGTATTTT